A selection of T cell receptor beta chains follows, all from one sample in a study of shared clonotypes between healthy human individuals. Assay used: immunoSEQ multiplex PCR; TCRdb lists only in-frame clones, some missing. The data show approximately 1.4 million clones, approximately 98% seen once. Specimen: naive CD4+ T cells sorted from blood. These receptors all stem from a man younger than 45 in good health. Both conserved end residues are part of each CDR3. D genes are given only for firm matches.

d_gene: TRBD1; v_gene: TRBV13; j_gene: TRBJ1-3; CDR3nt: TGTGCCAGCAGCTTCGGGACAGGGGGAAACACCATATATTTT; CDR3aa: CASSFGTGGNTIYF
d_gene: TRBD2; v_gene: TRBV18; j_gene: TRBJ2-3; CDR3nt: TGTGCCAGCTCGCATACTAGCGGTGGCACAGATACGCAGTATTTT; CDR3aa: CASSHTSGGTDTQYF
d_gene: TRBD2; v_gene: TRBV7-7; j_gene: TRBJ2-1; CDR3nt: TGTGCCAGCAGCTCATCGACTAGCGGGTTCGATGAGCAGTTCTTC; CDR3aa: CASSSSTSGFDEQFF
d_gene: NA; v_gene: TRBV4-3; j_gene: TRBJ2-7; CDR3nt: TGCGCCAGCAGCCAAGACCCGATCAAGTACGAGCAGTACTTC; CDR3aa: CASSQDPIKYEQYF
d_gene: TRBD2; v_gene: TRBV5-4; j_gene: TRBJ2-3; CDR3nt: TGTGCCAGCAGCCCGACTAGCGGTAGCACAGATACGCAGTATTTT; CDR3aa: CASSPTSGSTDTQYF
d_gene: NA; v_gene: TRBV19; j_gene: TRBJ1-2; CDR3nt: TGTGCCAGTAGTATAGCGGCCGGGCCAAACTATGGCTACACCTTC; CDR3aa: CASSIAAGPNYGYTF
d_gene: NA; v_gene: TRBV19; j_gene: TRBJ1-2; CDR3nt: TGTGCCAGTAGTATCGACAGGAGTGATGGCTACACCTTC; CDR3aa: CASSIDRSDGYTF
d_gene: TRBD2; v_gene: TRBV6-1; j_gene: TRBJ2-7; CDR3nt: TGTGCCAGCAGTGCCTCCACTAGCGGAGCCTACGAGCAGTACTTC; CDR3aa: CASSASTSGAYEQYF
d_gene: NA; v_gene: TRBV5-6; j_gene: TRBJ1-2; CDR3nt: TGTGCCAGCAGCTTGGGCCAGGCTGGGTATGGCTACACCTTC; CDR3aa: CASSLGQAGYGYTF
d_gene: NA; v_gene: TRBV28; j_gene: TRBJ1-1; CDR3nt: TGTGCCAGCCACGGGACTTTCGAAGCTTTCTTT; CDR3aa: CASHGTFEAFF
d_gene: TRBD1; v_gene: TRBV18; j_gene: TRBJ1-1; CDR3nt: TGTGCCAGCTCACTGGGACAGGAGAACACTGAAGCTTTCTTT; CDR3aa: CASSLGQENTEAFF
d_gene: NA; v_gene: TRBV7-8; j_gene: TRBJ1-4; CDR3nt: TGTGCCAGCAGCTTAGAACCAGGGTGGTCTAATGAAAAACTGTTTTTT; CDR3aa: CASSLEPGWSNEKLFF
d_gene: NA; v_gene: TRBV13; j_gene: TRBJ2-2; CDR3nt: TGTGCCAGCAGCTTGATGGGAGCCGGGGAGCTGTTTTTT; CDR3aa: CASSLMGAGELFF
d_gene: TRBD1; v_gene: TRBV4-2; j_gene: TRBJ1-2; CDR3nt: TGTGCCAGCAGCCAAGCCACAGGGGTAGGCTATGGCTACACCTTC; CDR3aa: CASSQATGVGYGYTF
d_gene: NA; v_gene: TRBV6-5; j_gene: TRBJ2-3; CDR3nt: TGTGCCAGCAGGTCAACAGGGAGAGATACGCAGTATTTT; CDR3aa: CASRSTGRDTQYF
d_gene: TRBD2; v_gene: TRBV11-2; j_gene: TRBJ2-1; CDR3nt: TGTGCCAGCACCGTTACTTTAGCGGGAGTAATGTCGTCCTACAATGAGCAGTTCTTC; CDR3aa: CASTVTLAGVMSSYNEQFF